The 24 T cell receptor beta chains below were found in one sample sequenced in a study of shared clonotypes between healthy human individuals. Produced via immunoSEQ multiplex PCR; TCRdb's table is partial and in-frame only. The table records some 2.3 million clones, about 92% of them present only once. Sample: naive CD4+ T cells from PBMCs. Subset in this sample: CD45RA+ positively selected. The source is a man in his late teens or twenties in good health. Some clones in this sample may be carry-over from other donors' samples.

The chain employs TRBV27 and TRBJ2-1; 12 positions match TRBD2. CDR1 is MNHEY and CDR2 is SMNVEV in the germline V gene (reference sequence). The CDR3 length is 18 residues. Trimming removed 5 bases from V and 6 bases from J; junction bases left unmatched: 14. The CDR3 DNA follows: TGTGCCAGCAGTCCCTCCCCCAGGGGACTAGCGGGCCTCAATGAGCAGTTCTTC. It codes for CASSPSPRGLAGLNEQFF.

V and J are TRBV5-4 and TRBJ2-2; D tentatively reads TRBD1 or TRBD2 (5 bases each). Between the trimmed V and J ends, which lost 7 bases and 5 bases, there was a span of 15 bases. Germline lookup yields CDR1 SGHNT and CDR2 YYREEE (reference sequence). CDR3 length: 14 amino acids. The chain's CDR3 is CASAGQGVTGELFF. CDR3 sequence (DNA): TGTGCCAGCGCAGGGCAGGGAGTGACCGGGGAGCTGTTTTTT. The entire variable domain, with the rest obtained from reference TRBV5-4 and TRBJ2-2, is as follows: ETGVTQSPTHLIKTRGQQVTLRCSSQSGHNTVSWYQQALGQGPQFIFQYYREEENGRGNFPPRFSGLQFPNYSSELNVNALELDDSALYLCASAGQGVTGELFFGEGSRLTVL.

The rearrangement links TRBV19 to TRBJ1-4; TRBD1 aligns across 7 bases. Germline CDR1 and CDR2: LNHDA and SQIVND (reference sequence). Trimming cost V 5 bases and J 2 bases; bases outside gene matches: 5. CDR3 length: 15 amino acids. CDR3 DNA sequence: TGTGCCAGTAGTGTACAGGGGATGACTAATGAAAAACTGTTTTTT. Protein product: CASSVQGMTNEKLFF.

The chain couples TRBV7-9 to TRBJ2-5, with D possibly TRBD1 on 6 matching bases. The CDR3 has 15 amino acids. CDR1 is SEHNR, CDR2 FQNEAQ, per germline (reference sequence). Trimming stripped 5 bases from V and 5 bases from J, with 18 bases between. CDR3 loop: CASSINRVVGETQYF. The CDR3 DNA sequence: TGTGCCAGCAGCATCAACAGGGTAGTCGGGGAGACCCAGTACTTC.

The chain recombines TRBV11-3 with TRBJ2-5, with D uncertain. The V end was cut by 4 bases, the J end by 1 base, with 10 bases between. The CDR3 consists of 14 residues. Germline V gene lookup returns CDR1 SGHNT and CDR2 YENEEA. CDR3 protein: CASSSTQTQETQYF. The DNA for the CDR3 is TGTGCCAGCAGCTCAACACAAACCCAAGAGACCCAGTACTTC.

The DNA for the CDR3 is TGTGCCAGCAGCTTCGACAGGGAGGAGACCCAGTACTTC. It yields the protein CASSFDREETQYF. The J gene is TRBJ2-5, the V gene TRBV11-2; TRBD1 matches at 7 bases. Germline V gives CDR1 SGHAT, CDR2 FQNNGV. After removal of 3 bases from V and 5 bases from J, the junction contained 3 bases not matched to a gene. The CDR3 is 13 residues long. The full variable domain, completed using reference TRBV11-2 and TRBJ2-5, is EAGVAQSPRYKIIEKRQSVAFWCNPISGHATLYWYQQILGQGPKLLIQFQNNGVVDDSQLPKDRFSAERLKGVDSTLKIQPAKLEDSAVYLCASSFDREETQYFGPGTRLLVL.

The chain employs TRBV28 and TRBJ2-1; 8 nucleotides agree with TRBD2. CDR1 and CDR2 (germline): MDHEN, SYDVKM. The CDR3 loop spans 14 amino acids. Trimming took 7 bases from V and 2 from J; bases not matched to a gene: 4. The CDR3 DNA reads TGTGCCAGCATTAAAGCGGGGGCCTACAATGAGCAGTTCTTC. It codes for CASIKAGAYNEQFF.

The chain joins TRBV6-1 to TRBJ2-3; 9 bases map to TRBD2. The V gene end was trimmed by 8 bases and the J gene end by 3 bases; junction bases not matched to a gene: 6. The length of the CDR3 is 14 residues. Germline V gene data show CDR1 as MNHNS and CDR2 as SASEGT. The CDR3 region is CASLAGQRTDTQYF. CDR3 sequence (DNA): TGTGCCAGCCTAGCGGGGCAACGGACAGATACGCAGTATTTT.

This chain uses TRBV7-9 with TRBJ1-1; 9 bases match TRBD1. The CDR3 totals 13 residues. Per germline, CDR1 SEHNR and CDR2 FQNEAQ (reference sequence). V shed 5 bases and J 5 bases; nucleotides not matched to a gene: 3. The CDR3 nucleotides are TGTGCCAGCAGCATCGGACAGGGGACTGAAGCTTTCTTT. This gives the protein CASSIGQGTEAFF.

As for this clone: This sample includes further DNA sequences coding for the same CDR3. The V call is TRBV7-2, the J call TRBJ1-1, with a weak D call TRBD1 (5 bases). V was pared by 1 base and J by 5 bases, with 8 bases between. The germline CDR1 and CDR2 sequences are SGHTA and FQGNSA. The CDR3 is 13 residues long. CDR3 region: CASSLGGSTEAFF. CDR3 sequence (DNA): TGTGCCAGCAGCTTAGGGGGCAGTACTGAAGCTTTCTTT.

This clone was seen once. J is TRBJ2-2 and V is TRBV6-1, with no clear D. The CDR3 sequence is 13 residues long. The V gene lost 3 bases and the J gene lost 8 bases, with 10 bases spanning the gap. Germline-derived CDR1 and CDR2 are MNHNS and SASEGT. Here the CDR3 DNA reads TGTGCCAGCAGTGAGGTTCCCAGAGGGGAGCTGTTTTTT. It specifies CASSEVPRGELFF.

This chain links TRBV28 with TRBJ1-2, with D perhaps matching TRBD1 (5 bases). Germline values: CDR1 MDHEN, CDR2 SYDVKM. V lost 7 bases and J lost 4, with 13 bases in between. The CDR3 has 13 residues. CDR3 DNA sequence: TGTGCCAGCACTGGCTCTGACAGCTATGGCTACACCTTC. It yields the protein CASTGSDSYGYTF.

The J gene is TRBJ2-5, the V gene TRBV18; D gene uncertain. This CDR3 has 15 residues. Germline V gene sequence: CDR1 KGHSH, CDR2 LQKENI. The V end was cut by 4 bases, the J end by 3 bases, with 15 bases between. CDR3 bases: TGTGCCAGCTCACTAAAGTTAACAGATAAAGAGACCCAGTACTTC. Encoded protein: CASSLKLTDKETQYF.

This chain uses TRBV13 with TRBJ2-7; 9 positions match TRBD1. The CDR3 consists of 18 residues. The V gene end was trimmed by 4 bases and the J gene end by 0 bases; junction bases not matched to a gene: 13. From germline, CDR1 is PRHDT and CDR2 FYEKMQ (reference sequence). CDR3 sequence reads: CASSSGTGWPMSSYEQYF. The CDR3 DNA sequence: TGTGCCAGCAGCTCCGGGACAGGGTGGCCCATGAGCTCCTACGAGCAGTACTTC.

A word on this clone: This specimen includes other DNA sequences encoding the same CDR3. The chain has TRBV9 and TRBJ2-3; D not resolved. CDR1 and CDR2 (germline): SGDLS, YYNGEE. The V end was cut by 0 bases, the J end by 2 bases, with 10 bases between. The CDR3 is 15 amino acids. The DNA for the CDR3 is TGTGCCAGCAGCGTAGTTGGAGCTTCCACAGATACGCAGTATTTT. It translates to CASSVVGASTDTQYF.

V gene TRBV2 combines with J gene TRBJ2-5, with unresolved D. The J call may be incorrect, as the DNA end agrees better with TRBJ2-7. The length of the CDR3 is 12 residues. Germline V gene sequence: CDR1 SNHLY, CDR2 FYNNEI. The CDR3 spells CASGTGSYEQYF. The CDR3 nucleotides read TGTGCCAGCGGCACTGGGTCCTACGAGCAGTACTTC.

The chain is built from TRBV9 and TRBJ2-5, with 8 bases fitting TRBD1. CDR3 length: 15 residues. Germline V gives CDR1 SGDLS, CDR2 YYNGEE. The ends lost 3 bases at V and 2 bases at J; junction bases unmatched: 6. CDR3 DNA: TGTGCCAGCAGCGCCGGGACAGGACCACAAGAGACCCAGTACTTC. This codes for CASSAGTGPQETQYF.

CDR3 bases: TGTGCCAGCATTAGACAGGTGGGCTCTGGAAACACCATATATTTT. It specifies CASIRQVGSGNTIYF. The chain combines TRBV6-1 with TRBJ1-3, with D tentatively TRBD1 (6 bases). Germline-derived CDR1 and CDR2 are MNHNS and SASEGT. V was cut by 7 bases and J by 0 bases, with 13 bases left in between. This CDR3 contains 15 residues.

The chain joins TRBV6-1 to TRBJ2-1; possibly TRBD2 for D (9 bases). V gave up 4 bases and J gave up 8 bases, with 30 bases separating them. Germline CDR1 MNHNS, CDR2 SASEGT. This CDR3 contains 19 residues. Here the CDR3 reads CASSGNRGSGRLRYDEQFF. DNA for the CDR3: TGTGCCAGCAGTGGCAACAGGGGGAGCGGGAGGTTAAGGTATGATGAGCAGTTCTTC.

The chain has TRBV4-3 and TRBJ2-2; D may be TRBD1 (6 bases). The germline V gene has CDR1 LGHNA and CDR2 YSLEER. This CDR3 comprises 15 residues. V was trimmed by 2 bases and J by 1 base, leaving 8 bases between them. CDR3 loop: CASSQPGVNTGELFF. CDR3 DNA: TGCGCCAGCAGCCAACCAGGGGTGAACACCGGGGAGCTGTTTTTT.

The chain recombines TRBV28 with TRBJ2-6, with 10 positions matching TRBD1. CDR1 MDHEN and CDR2 SYDVKM come from the germline V gene. This CDR3 region has 18 residues. Trimming at V came to 6 bases and at J to 0 bases, leaving 8 bases not matched to a gene. Here the CDR3 reads CASSPRGQGYSGANVLTF. CDR3 nucleotides: TGTGCCAGCAGCCCTCGGGGACAGGGGTACTCTGGGGCCAACGTCCTGACTTTC. Full variable domain (remainder filled in from reference TRBV28 and TRBJ2-6): DVKVTQSSRYLVKRTGEKVFLECVQDMDHENMFWYRQDPGLGLRLIYFSYDVKMKEKGDIPEGYSVSREKKERFSLILESASTNQTSMYLCASSPRGQGYSGANVLTFGAGSRLTVL.

In DNA, the CDR3 is TGTGCCAGCAGCCCAGCGACAGGGGGAGGAAACACCATATATTTT. Its translation is CASSPATGGGNTIYF. V gene TRBV5-6 combines with J gene TRBJ1-3; 9 bases agree with TRBD1. CDR1 and CDR2 from the germline V gene are SGHDT and YYEEEE. This CDR3 has 15 residues. The trim removed 4 bases at V and 4 bases at J, leaving 6 bases unmatched.

The rearrangement joins TRBV10-3 to TRBJ1-2; 11 nucleotides align to TRBD1. The germline V gene encodes CDR1 ENHRY and CDR2 SYGVKD. The CDR3 spans 19 residues. V shed 4 bases and J 0 bases; nucleotides not matched to a gene: 13. The CDR3 reads CAISVSSGTGGKTNYGYTF. The DNA of the CDR3 is TGTGCCATCAGTGTTTCTTCCGGGACAGGGGGAAAAACTAACTATGGCTACACCTTC.

This sequence joins TRBV6-1 and TRBJ2-6; D gene unclear. The germline gives CDR1 MNHNS, CDR2 SASEGT. The CDR3 runs 17 residues. V shed 2 bases and J shed 0 bases, with 11 bases lying between them. CDR3 loop: CASSEHPGLSGANVLTF. The CDR3 DNA sequence: TGTGCCAGCAGTGAACACCCCGGGCTCTCTGGGGCCAACGTCCTGACTTTC.